Following are 23 T cell receptor beta chains from one sample sequenced in a study of blood T cell repertoires in COVID-19. Sequencing was performed with immunoSEQ multiplex PCR; in TCRdb, only in-frame clones are kept and a portion is missing. The sample records roughly 200,000 clones, 84% being singletons. The sample comprised peripheral blood. The receptors were gathered from a human donor in a cohort sampled during active COVID-19.

A single count supports this clone. The V and J genes are TRBV5-1 and TRBJ1-2, with 9 bases fitting TRBD1. J was trimmed by 8 bases and V by 2 bases; bases with no gene match: 22. The germline V gene has CDR1 SGHRS and CDR2 YFSETQ. The CDR3 runs to 19 residues. The CDR3 DNA reads as TGCGCCAGCAGCTTTATTTCCGGGACAGGGTTTCGGAGTTCTGGGGGCTACACCTTC. Protein: CASSFISGTGFRSSGGYTF.

The chain combines TRBV7-6 with TRBJ1-3; TRBD1 agrees at 7 bases. The V segment lost 2 bases and the J segment 3 bases; nucleotides outside the gene matches: 7. Germline CDR1 SGHVS, CDR2 FNYEAQ. This CDR3 has 16 amino acids. CDR3 sequence: CASSLRPTGVGNTIYF. The CDR3 DNA reads as TGTGCCAGCAGCTTAAGGCCCACAGGGGTTGGAAACACCATATATTTT.

J is TRBJ1-2 and V is TRBV29-1, with 9 bases identical to TRBD1. V lost 6 bases and J lost 2; bases outside the gene matches: 4. The CDR3 runs 13 residues. CDR1 is SQVTM and CDR2 is ANQGSEA in the germline V gene. CDR3 sequence: CSVGTGTNYGYTF. The CDR3 DNA is TGCAGCGTAGGGACAGGGACGAACTATGGCTACACCTTC.

This clone occurred once. The chain joins TRBV7-8 to TRBJ2-1; 12 bases fit TRBD2. This CDR3 is built from 14 residues. Trimming at V came to 5 bases and at J to 9 bases, leaving 5 bases not matched to a gene. CDR1 is SGHVS, CDR2 FQNEAQ, per germline. The CDR3 sequence: CASSPPGLAGEQFF. CDR3 sequence (DNA): TGTGCCAGCAGCCCACCGGGACTAGCGGGTGAGCAGTTCTTC.

The chain recombines TRBV5-1 with TRBJ2-3; tentative D call: TRBD1 (6 bases). V dropped 4 bases and J dropped 0 bases, with 12 bases sitting between them. CDR1 and CDR2 (germline): SGHRS, YFSETQ. This CDR3 is 15 amino acids long. The CDR3 nucleotides are TGCGCCAGCAGCATCAGGGGATTTAGCACAGATACGCAGTATTTT. Translated: CASSIRGFSTDTQYF.

The chain links TRBV19 to TRBJ2-2; D is undetermined. Per germline, CDR1 LNHDA and CDR2 SQIVND (reference sequence). The CDR3 runs to 12 residues. V gave up 5 bases and J gave up 6 bases, with 7 bases separating them. The CDR3, as DNA: TGTGCCAGTAGTCCCCGGTCCGGGGAGCTGTTTTTT. Translating it yields CASSPRSGELFF.

This clone was recorded only once. This chain uses TRBV12-3 or TRBV12-4 with TRBJ1-1, with 7 bases fitting TRBD1. J lost 6 bases, V lost 6 bases, and 7 bases had no gene match. The CDR3 consists of 13 residues. CDR3 DNA sequence: TGTGCCAGCAGAGACAGGGACTTCGCTGAAGCTTTCTTT. Amino acids: CASRDRDFAEAFF.

The CDR3 nucleotides are TGTGCCAGCAGCCGAGGGGGGGGTGTTGATACGCAGTATTTT. It is translated as CASSRGGGVDTQYF. J is TRBJ2-3 and V is TRBV14; tentatively, D is TRBD2 (7 bases). Germline V gene lookup returns CDR1 SGHDN and CDR2 FVKESK. Trimming removed 4 bases at V and 6 bases at J, with 14 bases between. The CDR3 consists of 14 residues.

The chain joins TRBV30 to TRBJ1-1; D call uncertain. Germline CDR1 is GTSNPN and CDR2 is SVGIG (reference sequence). V was cut by 8 bases and J by 0 bases, with 13 bases left in between. There are 13 residues in the CDR3. The CDR3 reads CATGERMNTEAFF. CDR3 DNA sequence: TGTGCCACGGGAGAGAGAATGAACACTGAAGCTTTCTTT.

The CDR3 protein is CASSLVGVEGPQHF. The CDR3 DNA reads TGCGCCAGCAGCTTGGTAGGGGTGGAAGGGCCCCAGCATTTT. The chain combines TRBV5-1 with TRBJ1-5, with D tentatively TRBD1 (5 bases). The CDR3 contains 14 residues. Trimming left V 0 bases short and J 9 bases short, with 13 bases between. Germline CDR1 and CDR2: SGHRS and YFSETQ.

The chain links TRBV5-1 to TRBJ1-1; possibly TRBD1 for D (6 bases). With 3 bases removed from V and 0 bases from J, the gap between germline ends came to 18 bases. The length of the CDR3 is 17 residues. The germline V gene has CDR1 SGHRS and CDR2 YFSETQ. The CDR3 region has the DNA TGCGCCAGCAGCTCCCGGGACACCGGTCGAATGAACACTGAAGCTTTCTTT. Amino acids: CASSSRDTGRMNTEAFF.

The chain has TRBV7-9 and TRBJ1-2; D is uncertain. V lost 1 base to trimming and J lost 4 bases, with 7 bases between them. This CDR3 contains 13 residues. Germline V gives CDR1 SEHNR, CDR2 FQNEAQ (reference sequence). DNA for the CDR3: TGTGCCAGCAGCTTAGACTTGAGCTATGGCTACACCTTC. Translated: CASSLDLSYGYTF.

The V and J genes are TRBV5-5 and TRBJ2-1; a weak D match, TRBD1 (5 bases). The CDR3 totals 15 residues. Deletions cut 1 base from V and 7 bases from J, with 15 bases between. The germline gives CDR1 SGHKS, CDR2 YYEKEE (reference sequence). The DNA for the CDR3 is TGTGCCAGCAGCTTGTGGGGCGGCAGTAGGAATGAGCAGTTCTTC. It codes for CASSLWGGSRNEQFF.

V and J are TRBV29-1 and TRBJ2-5, with 12 positions matching TRBD1. CDR3 length: 14 residues. Losses at the gene ends were 7 bases for V and 5 bases for J; bases not matched to a gene: 8. Germline loops: CDR1 SQVTM, CDR2 ANQGSEA. CDR3: CSAGTGGAGETQYF. The CDR3 DNA sequence: TGCAGCGCCGGGACAGGGGGCGCCGGGGAGACCCAGTACTTC. Drawing the rest from reference TRBV29-1 and TRBJ2-5, the complete variable domain is SAVISQKPSRDICQRGTSLTIQCQVDSQVTMMFWYRQQPGQSLTLIATANQGSEATYESGFVIDKFPISRPNLTFSTLTVSNMSPEDSSIYLCSAGTGGAGETQYFGPGTRLLVL.

The chain links TRBV4-2 to TRBJ1-3; 8 nucleotides align to TRBD1. Trimming at V came to 2 bases and at J to 1 base, leaving 4 bases not matched to a gene. CDR3 length equals 16 residues. CDR1 and CDR2 from the germline V gene are LGHNA and YNFKEQ. The CDR3 sequence is CASSQPWTGSGNTIYF. The CDR3 DNA sequence: TGTGCCAGCAGCCAACCCTGGACAGGGTCTGGAAACACCATATATTTT.

This chain links TRBV7-2 with TRBJ1-2, with a tentative D call TRBD1 (5 bases). Germline CDR1 and CDR2: SGHTA and FQGNSA. The V and J ends lost 3 bases and 0 bases respectively, with 11 bases between them. The CDR3 is 15 amino acids. CDR3 loop: CASSLTDGTNYGYTF. In DNA form, the CDR3 reads TGTGCCAGCAGCTTGACAGACGGAACTAACTATGGCTACACCTTC.

The chain has TRBV30 and TRBJ1-2; D remains unclear. Germline CDR1 and CDR2: GTSNPN and SVGIG (reference sequence). V lost 0 bases and J 3 bases, leaving 8 bases between the germline ends. The CDR3 spans 13 residues. The CDR3 loop is CAWSVPRDYGYTF. CDR3 DNA sequence: TGTGCCTGGAGTGTACCGCGGGACTATGGCTACACCTTC.

This clone was observed a single time. The chain employs TRBV5-4 and TRBJ2-7; 9 bases map to TRBD1. Looked up from germline, CDR1 is SGHNT and CDR2 is YYREEE (reference sequence). The J segment lost 5 bases and the V segment lost 0 bases, leaving 3 bases of the junction unmatched. CDR3 length: 14 residues. The CDR3 DNA is TGTGCCAGCAGCTTGGAGGGACAGGGAAACGAGCAGTACTTC. Translated, it gives CASSLEGQGNEQYF.

The V call is TRBV15, the J call TRBJ2-3; 10 bases align to TRBD2. Germline CDR1 is LNHNV and CDR2 is YYDKDF (reference sequence). The V and J ends lost 1 base and 2 bases, in that order; junction bases with no gene match: 3. The CDR3 extends over 16 amino acids. The CDR3 sequence is CATSRATSGITDTQYF. In nucleotides, the CDR3 is TGTGCCACCAGCAGAGCCACTAGCGGGATCACAGATACGCAGTATTTT.

This clone was seen only once. The genes are TRBV28 and TRBJ2-3; weak D call: TRBD1 (5 bases). Germline lookup yields CDR1 MDHEN and CDR2 SYDVKM. This CDR3 contains 14 residues. Trimming left V 3 bases short and J 5 bases short, with 12 bases between. CDR3 sequence reads: CASSLGQTRDTQYF. CDR3 nucleotides: TGTGCCAGCAGTTTGGGGCAGACGAGAGATACGCAGTATTTT. Using reference TRBV28 and TRBJ2-3 for the parts outside the CDR3, the full variable domain is DVKVTQSSRYLVKRTGEKVFLECVQDMDHENMFWYRQDPGLGLRLIYFSYDVKMKEKGDIPEGYSVSREKKERFSLILESASTNQTSMYLCASSLGQTRDTQYFGPGTRLTVL.

This chain connects TRBV19 to TRBJ2-5; the D is unclear. The germline V gene has CDR1 LNHDA and CDR2 SQIVND (reference sequence). The CDR3 extends over 14 amino acids. Trimming pared 3 bases from V and 1 base from J, leaving 9 bases between. As DNA, the CDR3 is TGTGCCAGTAGTATGGGCAGGCCCCAAGAGACCCAGTACTTC. Translating it yields CASSMGRPQETQYF.

This chain uses TRBV7-2 with TRBJ1-1; D is unclear. The V gene's germline CDR1 is SGHTA and CDR2 FQGNSA. Trimming removed 3 bases from V and 3 bases from J, with 8 bases in between. The CDR3 has 13 residues. The CDR3 sequence is CASSFRLHTEAFF. DNA for the CDR3: TGTGCCAGCAGCTTCAGATTGCACACTGAAGCTTTCTTT.

In its sample, this clone was seen a few times. Written as DNA, the CDR3 is TGTGCCAGCATGATACAGAATTCCTACGAGCAGTACTTC. This translates into CASMIQNSYEQYF. The chain recombines TRBV6-5 with TRBJ2-7; D call uncertain. The CDR3 sequence is 13 residues long. CDR1 and CDR2 (germline): MNHEY, SVGAGI. The V and J ends lost 7 bases and 1 base respectively, with 11 bases between them.